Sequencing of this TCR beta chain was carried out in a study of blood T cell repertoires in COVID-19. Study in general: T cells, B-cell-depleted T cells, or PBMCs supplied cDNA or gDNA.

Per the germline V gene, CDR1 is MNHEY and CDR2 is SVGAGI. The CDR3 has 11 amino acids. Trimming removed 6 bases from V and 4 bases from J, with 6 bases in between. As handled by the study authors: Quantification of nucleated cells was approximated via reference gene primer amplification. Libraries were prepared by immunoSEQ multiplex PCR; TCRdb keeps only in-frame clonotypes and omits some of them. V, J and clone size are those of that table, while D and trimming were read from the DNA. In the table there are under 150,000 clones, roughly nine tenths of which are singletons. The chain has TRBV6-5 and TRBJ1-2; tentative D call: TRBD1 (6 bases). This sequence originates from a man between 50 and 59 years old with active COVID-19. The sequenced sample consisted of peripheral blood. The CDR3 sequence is CASRDSYGYTF. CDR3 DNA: TGTGCCAGCAGGGACAGCTATGGCTACACCTTC.